One sample yielded the 26 T cell receptor beta chains listed below, sequenced in a study of blood T cell repertoires in COVID-19. Method: immunoSEQ multiplex PCR; TCRdb's copy keeps in-frame clones and lacks some. The table shows 180,000 or so clones, with more than 75% occurring only once. Sequenced input: peripheral blood. Every receptor here comes from a woman aged 45-65 years with active or convalescent COVID-19.

The rearrangement uses TRBV18 and TRBJ2-5, with 7 bases matching TRBD1. After removal of 3 bases from V and 2 bases from J, the junction contained 3 bases not matched to a gene. This CDR3 comprises 14 residues. Germline V gene data show CDR1 as KGHSH and CDR2 as LQKENI. In nucleotides, the CDR3 is TGTGCCAGCTCACCTGGGACAGTTCAAGAGACCCAGTACTTC. This sequence encodes CASSPGTVQETQYF.

The rearrangement links TRBV30 to TRBJ1-6; 9 bases align to TRBD1. Unmatched junction bases numbered 4, after V lost 3 bases and J lost 7 bases. This CDR3 is 14 amino acids long. The germline V gene encodes CDR1 GTSNPN and CDR2 SVGIG (reference sequence). CDR3 nucleotides: TGTGCCTGGAGGGTCGACAGGGGGAATTCACCCCTCCACTTT. Translating it yields CAWRVDRGNSPLHF.

The gene calls are TRBV4-3 and TRBJ1-1; D is ambiguous. CDR1 is LGHNA and CDR2 is YSLEER in the germline V gene. The V and J ends lost 1 base and 1 base respectively, with 7 bases between them. This CDR3 region has 14 residues. In nucleotides, the CDR3 is TGCGCCAGCAGCCAAGTTCCGGGGAACACTGAAGCTTTCTTT. This codes for CASSQVPGNTEAFF.

This clone has only a few counts. The CDR3 DNA follows: TGTGCCTGGAGTAAACAGCTTCCGGATGAAAAACTGTTTTTT. Protein product: CAWSKQLPDEKLFF. This chain links TRBV30 with TRBJ1-4; D not resolved. Germline V CDR1 and CDR2: GTSNPN, SVGIG (reference sequence). The CDR3 loop spans 14 amino acids. The V gene lost 2 bases and the J gene lost 6 bases, with 13 bases spanning the gap. Looking up the rest from reference TRBV30 and TRBJ1-4 gives the full variable domain: SQTIHQWPATLVQPVGSPLSLECTVEGTSNPNLYWYRQAAGRGLQLLFYSVGIGQISSEVPQNLSASRPQDRQFILSSKKLLLSDSGFYLCAWSKQLPDEKLFFGSGTQLSVL.

The chain couples TRBV5-1 to TRBJ2-3, with D possibly matching TRBD1 (6 bases). The CDR3 is made up of 14 amino acids. The ends were cut back, 4 bases at V and 0 bases at J, with 9 bases in the middle. CDR1 and CDR2 (germline): SGHRS, YFSETQ. CDR3 sequence reads: CASSPGTSTDTQYF. The CDR3 nucleotides read TGCGCCAGCAGCCCAGGGACAAGCACAGATACGCAGTATTTT.

V gene TRBV3-1 (or the pseudogene TRBV3-2) combines with J gene TRBJ1-1; D uncertain. This CDR3 is built from 14 residues. V was pared by 1 base and J by 1 base, with 7 bases between. In germline, CDR1 is LGHDT, CDR2 YNNKEL (reference sequence). The CDR3 DNA is TGTGCCAGCAGCCAAGGTGGAGGGAACACTGAAGCTTTCTTT. This translates into CASSQGGGNTEAFF.

The V call is TRBV29-1, the J call TRBJ2-5, with D possibly TRBD1 on 6 matching bases. The V and J ends lost 7 bases and 4 bases respectively, with 19 bases between them. The germline V gene has CDR1 SQVTM and CDR2 ANQGSEA. This CDR3 region has 14 residues. CDR3 coding DNA: TGCAGCGCCCGAACCCCGGGACAAACAGAGACCCAGTACTTC. It translates to CSARTPGQTETQYF.

V is TRBV7-2 and J is TRBJ2-3; 13 bases map to TRBD2. CDR3 size: 15 residues. Unmatched junction bases numbered 5, after V lost 2 bases and J lost 9 bases. Germline V gene data show CDR1 as SGHTA and CDR2 as FQGNSA. CDR3 loop: CASSLMTSGGRTQYF. DNA of the CDR3: TGTGCCAGCAGCTTAATGACTAGCGGGGGGCGAACGCAGTATTTT.

The chain carries TRBV4-3 and TRBJ2-1; TRBD2 might be the D (7 bases). Germline CDR1 and CDR2: LGHNA and YSLEER. The CDR3 spans 14 residues. Trimming pared 1 base from V and 8 bases from J, leaving 12 bases between. DNA for the CDR3: TGCGCCAGCAGCCAAGTACGGGGGGCGGATGAGCAGTTCTTC. It translates to CASSQVRGADEQFF.

The chain employs TRBV30 and TRBJ2-7; the D is unclear. Germline CDR1 and CDR2: GTSNPN and SVGIG (reference sequence). The V end lost 4 bases, the J end lost 0 bases, and 4 bases lay between the germline ends. The CDR3 has 11 residues. The CDR3 bases are TGTGCCTGGACAGTCTCCTACGAGCAGTACTTC. This codes for CAWTVSYEQYF.

The chain uses TRBV28 and TRBJ1-2; 11 nucleotides match TRBD1. The J segment lost 4 bases and the V segment lost 4 bases, leaving 5 bases of the junction unmatched. This CDR3 is 15 amino acids long. Germline CDR1 is MDHEN and CDR2 is SYDVKM. The CDR3, as DNA: TGTGCCAGCAGTTCTTCCGGGACAGGGGGCTATGGCTACACCTTC. Protein: CASSSSGTGGYGYTF.

This clone was counted between two and nine times. This rearrangement joins TRBV19 to TRBJ1-3; 8 nucleotides line up with TRBD1. V lost 5 bases to trimming and J lost 0 bases; unmatched junction nucleotides: 12. Germline CDR1 LNHDA, CDR2 SQIVND (reference sequence). There are 18 residues in the CDR3. CDR3 sequence: CASSLTGAVVSSGNTIYF. CDR3 nucleotides: TGTGCCAGTAGTTTGACAGGGGCCGTTGTCAGCTCTGGAAACACCATATATTTT.

The V call is TRBV9, the J call TRBJ2-5, with 12 bases that match TRBD1. After removal of 4 bases from V and 6 bases from J, the junction contained 10 bases not matched to a gene. This CDR3 spans 16 amino acids. In germline, CDR1 is SGDLS, CDR2 YYNGEE. CDR3 in DNA: TGTGCCAGCAGCCCCTCCGGGACAGGGGGCAGTCAGACCCAGTACTTC. Protein sequence: CASSPSGTGGSQTQYF.

This clone was detected only a few times. V and J are TRBV5-1 and TRBJ2-7; TRBD2 is a possible D gene (7 bases). This CDR3 spans 17 amino acids. CDR1 is SGHRS and CDR2 is YFSETQ in the germline V gene. Trimming removed 10 bases at V and 3 bases at J, with 29 bases between. The CDR3: CARREGGVGPPFYEQYF. In nucleotides, the CDR3 is TGCGCCCGCCGCGAGGGGGGGGTAGGGCCCCCCTTCTACGAGCAGTACTTC.

The genes are TRBV25-1 and TRBJ2-3; TRBD2 is a possible D gene (6 bases). Trimming took off 5 bases at V and 5 bases at J, with 14 bases between the two ends. CDR3 size: 14 residues. The germline V gene encodes CDR1 MGHDK and CDR2 SYGVNS. CDR3 bases: TGTGCCAGCAGTAGGGTGGAGGGAATAGATACGCAGTATTTT. It translates to CASSRVEGIDTQYF. The entire variable domain, with the rest obtained from reference TRBV25-1 and TRBJ2-3, is as follows: EADIYQTPRYLVIGTGKKITLECSQTMGHDKMYWYQQDPGMELHLIHYSYGVNSTEKGDLSSESTVSRIRTEHFPLTLESARPSHTSQYLCASSRVEGIDTQYFGPGTRLTVL.

V gene TRBV7-9 combines with J gene TRBJ2-3; 7 bases align to TRBD2. After removal of 8 bases from V and 0 bases from J, the junction contained 14 bases not matched to a gene. This CDR3 has 17 residues. Per germline, CDR1 SEHNR and CDR2 FQNEAQ (reference sequence). CDR3 region: CASVLAGRAPSTDTQYF. The CDR3 bases are TGTGCCAGCGTTTTAGCTGGGAGGGCCCCCAGCACAGATACGCAGTATTTT.

This clone has a single count. The CDR3 is CSASRDNQETQYF. The CDR3 nucleotides are TGCAGTGCTAGTCGGGACAACCAAGAGACCCAGTACTTC. V is TRBV20-1 and J is TRBJ2-5; D may be TRBD1 (6 bases). Germline V gives CDR1 DFQATT, CDR2 SNEGSKA (reference sequence). CDR3 length: 13 amino acids. V was clipped by 3 bases and J by 0 bases, with 8 bases between them.

V is TRBV9 and J is TRBJ1-3; D gene unclear. The CDR3 length is 14 residues. V was clipped by 0 bases and J by 6 bases, with 10 bases between them. CDR1 and CDR2 from the germline V gene are SGDLS and YYNGEE. CDR3 DNA sequence: TGTGCCAGCAGCGTAGCCGGTGTTCAAAACACCATATATTTT. Amino acids: CASSVAGVQNTIYF. The full variable domain, its missing parts supplied by reference TRBV9 and TRBJ1-3, is DSGVTQTPKHLITATGQRVTLRCSPRSGDLSVYWYQQSLDQGLQFLIQYYNGEERAKGNILERFSAQQFPDLHSELNLSSLELGDSALYFCASSVAGVQNTIYFGEGSWLTVV.

This clone was seen a single time. The chain employs TRBV7-9 and TRBJ1-6; 7 bases agree with TRBD1. CDR1 and CDR2 (germline): SEHNR, FQNEAQ (reference sequence). The CDR3 spans 17 residues. V gave up 0 bases and J gave up 7 bases; unmatched junction bases: 9. CDR3: CASSLAVGTEVNSPLHF. The CDR3 nucleotides are TGTGCCAGCAGCTTAGCGGTAGGGACAGAGGTGAATTCACCCCTCCACTTT.

The V call is TRBV19, the J call TRBJ1-6, with a possible D match to TRBD1 (5 bases). This CDR3 spans 13 amino acids. Trimming took off 7 bases at V and 4 bases at J, with 8 bases between the two ends. Germline assignment: CDR1 LNHDA and CDR2 SQIVND (reference sequence). For the CDR3, the DNA is TGTGCCAGTATGGGGACTTATAATTCACCCCTCCACTTT. Its translation is CASMGTYNSPLHF.

The chain links TRBV5-8 to TRBJ2-3; 13 bases match TRBD2. CDR1 SGHTS and CDR2 YDEGEE come from the germline V gene. CDR3 length: 19 residues. V was pared by 3 bases and J by 0 bases, with 10 bases of the junction left unmatched. The CDR3 protein is CASSYLGTSGVGSTDTQYF. CDR3 in DNA: TGTGCCAGCAGCTATCTGGGGACTAGCGGGGTTGGTAGCACAGATACGCAGTATTTT.

This sequence joins TRBV3-1 (or the pseudogene TRBV3-2) and TRBJ1-1; D might be TRBD1 (6 bases). V lost 7 bases and J 5 bases, leaving 17 bases between the germline ends. Germline CDR1 and CDR2: LGHDT and YNNKEL (reference sequence). CDR3 size: 14 residues. This CDR3 is CASNRRGWGTEAFF. The CDR3 DNA follows: TGTGCCAGCAACCGCAGGGGTTGGGGAACTGAAGCTTTCTTT.

This rearrangement joins TRBV5-1 to TRBJ1-2, with D perhaps TRBD1 (6 bases). CDR3 length: 23 amino acids. The germline CDR1 and CDR2 sequences are SGHRS and YFSETQ. V lost 5 bases and J 4 bases, leaving 42 bases between the germline ends. The DNA of the CDR3 is TGCGCCAGCAGTGAACCCCACGGTTTACCGCTTTCCGATGGACACCCAGGGGCCTATGGCTACACCTTC. Translating it yields CASSEPHGLPLSDGHPGAYGYTF.

The chain links TRBV7-3 to TRBJ2-2; TRBD2 matches at 7 bases. This CDR3 contains 14 residues. Germline loops: CDR1 SGHTA, CDR2 FQGTGA. V gave up 0 bases and J gave up 5 bases; unmatched junction bases: 0. CDR3: CASSLTGGTGELFF. The DNA for the CDR3 is TGTGCCAGCAGCTTAACGGGAGGGACCGGGGAGCTGTTTTTT.

The V gene is TRBV6-1, the J gene TRBJ1-2; D not certain. Per the germline V gene, CDR1 is MNHNS and CDR2 is SASEGT. CDR3 length equals 14 residues. Trimming shortened V by 2 bases and J by 2 bases, and 9 bases separated the two germline ends. CDR3 DNA sequence: TGTGCCAGCAGTGAACAACCCGGGAACTATGGCTACACCTTC. It specifies CASSEQPGNYGYTF.

This rearrangement joins TRBV28 to TRBJ2-3; 8 bases agree with TRBD1. V lost 5 bases and J lost 3; bases outside the gene matches: 7. This CDR3 contains 15 residues. CDR1 MDHEN and CDR2 SYDVKM come from the germline V gene. The CDR3 sequence is CASSIGTGRTDTQYF. DNA of the CDR3: TGTGCCAGCAGTATTGGGACAGGCCGAACAGATACGCAGTATTTT. Full variable domain (outside the CDR3, taken from reference TRBV28 and TRBJ2-3): DVKVTQSSRYLVKRTGEKVFLECVQDMDHENMFWYRQDPGLGLRLIYFSYDVKMKEKGDIPEGYSVSREKKERFSLILESASTNQTSMYLCASSIGTGRTDTQYFGPGTRLTVL.